These 30 T cell receptor beta chains share one sample of origin, sequenced in a study of T cells in Graves' hyperthyroidism and ophthalmopathy. The investigators amplified TCR beta CDR3 regions from RNA transcripts. The HTBI primer set was used in a first-round RT-PCR of the TCR CDR3. TCRdb ran MiXCR on the multiplex PCR reads and lists one entry per CDR3 protein. The table lists roughly 570,000 distinct CDR3 sequences, about 45% of them singletons. The specimen sequenced was peripheral blood or thyroid tissue (not recorded which). These receptors all come from an adult woman with Graves' disease, either hyperthyroidism or ophthalmopathy (not recorded which).

This clonotype was found many times. The rearrangement joins TRBV20-1 to TRBJ1-1; D gene ambiguous. V lost 2 bases, J lost 1 base, and 17 bases lay in between. From germline, CDR1 is DFQATT and CDR2 SNEGSKA (reference sequence). The CDR3 consists of 16 residues. The CDR3 reads CSARKTGVGPNTEAFF. The CDR3 coding sequence is TGCAGTGCTAGAAAGACCGGCGTAGGCCCGAACACTGAAGCTTTCTTT.

This clonotype was detected ten times or more. The rearrangement links TRBV5-1 to TRBJ1-1; TRBD1 is a possible D gene (6 bases). Per germline, CDR1 SGHRS and CDR2 YFSETQ. V lost 4 bases and J lost 3, with 13 bases in between. This CDR3 spans 14 amino acids. In DNA form, the CDR3 reads TGCGCCAGCAGCCCGAAGGGGGGTGACACTGAAGCTTTCTTT. It codes for CASSPKGGDTEAFF.

Remarks on this clonotype: This CDR3 fails to terminate in the conserved phenylalanine or tryptophan, so it likely reflects a read error. V and J are TRBV7-9 and TRBJ1-6; TRBD1 is a possible D gene (5 bases). The CDR3 length is 13 residues. The V end lost 6 bases, the J end lost 13 bases, and 16 bases lay between the germline ends. CDR1 and CDR2 from the germline V gene are SEHNR and FQNEAQ (reference sequence). Written as DNA, the CDR3 is TGTGCCAGCAGTCCAGGCGGGGGGATGCCCCTCCACCTT. This encodes CASSPGGGMPLHL.

This clonotype appeared a few times. The V gene is TRBV4-1, the J gene TRBJ2-7; TRBD2 might be the D (7 bases). V was trimmed by 2 bases and J by 3 bases, leaving 17 bases between them. The CDR3 sequence is 16 residues long. CDR1 MGHRA and CDR2 YSYEKL come from the germline V gene. For the CDR3, the DNA is TGCGCCAGCAGCCAAACGTGGGGGGGGGCCTACTACGAGCAGTACTTC. Translating it yields CASSQTWGGAYYEQYF.

V gene TRBV15 combines with J gene TRBJ1-1; D is possibly TRBD1 (6 bases). Germline CDR1 LNHNV, CDR2 YYDKDF (reference sequence). The V and J ends lost 2 bases and 1 base respectively, with 11 bases between them. CDR3 length: 15 residues. The CDR3 loop is CATSRWDITNTEAFF. In DNA form, the CDR3 reads TGTGCCACCAGCAGATGGGACATTACGAACACTGAAGCTTTCTTT.

This clonotype appeared a few times. V usage is TRBV27 and J usage is TRBJ2-7; a weak D match, TRBD2 (6 bases). Germline CDR1 MNHEY, CDR2 SMNVEV (reference sequence). Trimming pared 0 bases from V and 2 bases from J, leaving 11 bases between. This CDR3 is 15 amino acids long. The CDR3 here is CASSLSAGRTYEQYF. The CDR3 DNA reads TGTGCCAGCAGTTTATCGGCAGGGAGGACCTACGAGCAGTACTTC.

Concerning this clonotype: Given a much more abundant clone one base away, this may be a read error. The chain couples TRBV12-3 or TRBV12-4 to TRBJ2-2; tentative D call: TRBD2 (5 bases). This CDR3 is 13 amino acids long. The CDR3 sequence is CASRNKNTGELVF. In DNA form, the CDR3 reads TGTGCCAGCAGGAACAAGAACACCGGGGAGCTGGTTTTT.

This chain joins TRBV29-1 and TRBJ2-5; tentative D call: TRBD1 (6 bases). The CDR3 contains 12 residues. Trimming shortened V by 3 bases and J by 6 bases, and 11 bases separated the two germline ends. Germline assignment: CDR1 SQVTM and CDR2 ANQGSEA. This CDR3 reads CSVEWGLQTQYF. The CDR3 bases are TGCAGCGTTGAGTGGGGGCTTCAGACCCAGTACTTC.

This clonotype appeared many times. J is TRBJ2-2 and V is TRBV12-3 or TRBV12-4; D ambiguous. Trimming pared 5 bases from V and 2 bases from J, leaving 12 bases between. The CDR3 totals 15 residues. The CDR3 here is CASSLRRLNTGELFF. The CDR3 DNA sequence: TGTGCCAGCAGTCTCCGGAGACTTAACACCGGGGAGCTGTTTTTT.

This clonotype was recorded many times. This chain links TRBV9 with TRBJ1-2; D gene unclear. CDR3 length: 11 residues. Germline V gene data show CDR1 as SGDLS and CDR2 as YYNGEE. The V and J ends lost 3 bases and 6 bases respectively, with 6 bases between them. DNA for the CDR3: TGTGCCAGCAGCGCCCTTGATGGCTACACCTTC. Protein sequence: CASSALDGYTF. Filled out from reference TRBV9 and TRBJ1-2, the complete variable domain reads DSGVTQTPKHLITATGQRVTLRCSPRSGDLSVYWYQQSLDQGLQFLIQYYNGEERAKGNILERFSAQQFPDLHSELNLSSLELGDSALYFCASSALDGYTFGSGTRLTVV.

This clonotype was seen ten or more times. Written as DNA, the CDR3 is TGCGCCAGCAGCTTCTCAGGGACAAAAGAGACCCAGTACTTC. Translating gives CASSFSGTKETQYF. V and J are TRBV5-1 and TRBJ2-5; D might be TRBD1 (6 bases). The length of the CDR3 is 14 residues. The germline V gene has CDR1 SGHRS and CDR2 YFSETQ. V lost 2 bases and J lost 3, with 11 bases in between. Using reference TRBV5-1 and TRBJ2-5 for the parts outside the CDR3, the full variable domain is KAGVTQTPRYLIKTRGQQVTLSCSPISGHRSVSWYQQTPGQGLQFLFEYFSETQRNKGNFPGRFSGRQFSNSRSEMNVSTLELGDSALYLCASSFSGTKETQYFGPGTRLLVL.

V is TRBV2 and J is TRBJ1-5; no reliable D call. Trimming took 2 bases from V and 3 from J, leaving 11 bases between them. Germline V gives CDR1 SNHLY, CDR2 FYNNEI. This CDR3 contains 15 residues. This chain's CDR3 is CASSELAEYNQPQHF. CDR3 nucleotides: TGTGCCAGCAGTGAACTAGCGGAATACAATCAGCCCCAGCATTTT.

The chain is built from TRBV20-1 and TRBJ1-4; no clear D. CDR1 and CDR2 from the germline V gene are DFQATT and SNEGSKA (reference sequence). V lost 0 bases to trimming and J lost 8 bases, with 10 bases between them. The CDR3 consists of 13 residues. The CDR3 nucleotides are TGCAGTGCTAGAGATCCGAGGAAGGAAAAACTGTTTTTT. Protein sequence: CSARDPRKEKLFF.

The chain links TRBV14 to TRBJ1-2, with D unclear. Germline V lookup: CDR1 SGHDN, CDR2 FVKESK. V lost 3 bases to trimming and J lost 7 bases, with 18 bases between them. The CDR3 contains 15 residues. DNA for the CDR3: TGTGCCAGCAGCCAGCTCCAGAGGTCCTCAGGTGGCTACACCTTC. This encodes CASSQLQRSSGGYTF.

This rearrangement joins TRBV12-3 or TRBV12-4 to TRBJ1-2; 7 bases agree with TRBD1. The junction had 16 bases not matched to a gene; V was cut back by 6 bases and J by 6 bases. The CDR3 sequence is 16 residues long. CDR3 DNA sequence: TGTGCCAGCAGCTCCCAGACAGGGCGGGGAAGGAATGGCTACACCTTC. Translated, it gives CASSSQTGRGRNGYTF.

This chain links TRBV15 with TRBJ1-3, with D perhaps matching TRBD1 (5 bases). The CDR3 contains 14 residues. Germline CDR1 and CDR2: LNHNV and YYDKDF (reference sequence). V was cut by 5 bases and J by 1 base, with 9 bases left in between. CDR3 protein: CATSVQGSGNTIYF. In DNA form, the CDR3 reads TGTGCCACCAGCGTCCAGGGTTCTGGAAACACCATATATTTT.

This clonotype was detected ten times or more. The chain carries TRBV7-9 and TRBJ2-2; D could derive from TRBD1 or TRBD2 (5 bases each). CDR1 SEHNR and CDR2 FQNEAQ come from the germline V gene (reference sequence). Trimming removed 6 bases at V and 8 bases at J, with 16 bases between. The CDR3 contains 14 residues. The chain's CDR3 is CASRAGTATGELFF. In DNA form, the CDR3 reads TGTGCCAGCAGAGCCGGGACGGCTACGGGGGAGCTGTTTTTT.

The chain couples TRBV6-1 to TRBJ2-3; possible D gene TRBD2, 5 bases. This CDR3 region has 13 residues. Germline lookup yields CDR1 MNHNS and CDR2 SASEGT. Trimming took 1 base from V and 3 from J, leaving 5 bases between them. CDR3: CASSEGETDTQYF. Written as DNA, the CDR3 is TGTGCCAGCAGTGAAGGGGAGACAGATACGCAGTATTTT.

This clonotype turned up a few times. The rearrangement links TRBV15 to TRBJ1-4; TRBD1 matches at 8 bases. V lost 3 bases to trimming and J lost 4 bases; unmatched junction nucleotides: 4. The length of the CDR3 is 15 residues. CDR1 is LNHNV, CDR2 YYDKDF, per germline (reference sequence). This CDR3 is CATSRDRAFNEKLFF. CDR3 in DNA: TGTGCCACCAGCAGGGACAGGGCCTTTAATGAAAAACTGTTTTTT.

This clonotype was found many times. V is TRBV5-1 and J is TRBJ2-5, with D maybe TRBD1 (6 bases). Deletions cut 3 bases from V and 5 bases from J, with 11 bases between. Germline V gene lookup returns CDR1 SGHRS and CDR2 YFSETQ. The CDR3 totals 13 residues. The CDR3 here is CASSSGQSETQYF. The CDR3, as DNA: TGCGCCAGCAGCTCCGGACAGTCGGAGACCCAGTACTTC.

This chain connects TRBV7-8 to TRBJ2-7; D may be TRBD1 or TRBD2 (5 bases each). This CDR3 has 18 amino acids. From germline, CDR1 is SGHVS and CDR2 FQNEAQ. Trimming removed 5 bases at V and 2 bases at J, with 25 bases between. CDR3 protein: CASSRKFRTPRGTYEQYF. In DNA, the CDR3 is TGTGCCAGCAGCCGAAAGTTCCGGACCCCGAGGGGAACCTACGAGCAGTACTTC.

This clonotype has a handful of counts. The chain combines TRBV2 with TRBJ2-1; D is undetermined. The CDR3 consists of 13 residues. Trimming shortened V by 7 bases and J by 6 bases, and 13 bases separated the two germline ends. CDR1 and CDR2 from the germline V gene are SNHLY and FYNNEI. CDR3 nucleotide sequence: TGTGCCAGCAACGGCGGAGCCGGCAATGAGCAGTTCTTC. Protein sequence: CASNGGAGNEQFF.

The chain couples TRBV10-3 to TRBJ1-5; D is possibly TRBD1 (6 bases). Between the trimmed V and J ends, which lost 4 bases and 3 bases, there was a span of 10 bases. The CDR3 runs 14 residues. Germline loops: CDR1 ENHRY, CDR2 SYGVKD. The CDR3: CAISADRPNQPQHF. CDR3 bases: TGTGCCATCAGTGCTGACAGGCCCAATCAGCCCCAGCATTTT.

In its sample, this clonotype was seen a few times. The J gene is TRBJ1-5, the V gene TRBV6-5; 10 bases are shared with TRBD1. V gave up 7 bases and J gave up 3 bases; unmatched junction bases: 9. The CDR3 covers 16 residues. From germline, CDR1 is MNHEY and CDR2 SVGAGI. The CDR3 nucleotides are TGTGCCAGCAAAGGACAGGGGGGGGGAAACAATCAGCCCCAGCATTTT. This gives the protein CASKGQGGGNNQPQHF.

This clonotype was seen repeatedly, ten times or more. The rearrangement uses TRBV20-1 and TRBJ2-7; 10 bases are a match to TRBD1. With 5 bases clipped from V and 5 bases from J, the junction kept 9 bases outside the gene matches. The CDR3 length is 14 residues. Germline values: CDR1 DFQATT, CDR2 SNEGSKA (reference sequence). CDR3 protein: CSAPPGQGTHEQYF. CDR3 DNA: TGCAGTGCTCCGCCGGGACAGGGGACCCACGAGCAGTACTTC.

In its sample, this clonotype was seen many times. The rearrangement joins TRBV7-8 to TRBJ2-5; D gene unclear. The CDR3 runs to 18 residues. The ends were cut back, 5 bases at V and 4 bases at J, with 26 bases in the middle. Per the germline V gene, CDR1 is SGHVS and CDR2 is FQNEAQ. CDR3 in amino acids: CASSQSRWLAALGETQYF. The DNA for the CDR3 is TGTGCCAGCAGCCAATCCCGCTGGCTGGCGGCCCTAGGAGAGACCCAGTACTTC.

Concerning this clonotype itself: An end of the junction does not agree with germline; a read error may underlie this. The V and J genes are TRBV7-9 and TRBJ1-5; D remains unclear. CDR1 SEHNR and CDR2 FQNEAQ come from the germline V gene (reference sequence). This CDR3 has 14 amino acids. The CDR3 coding sequence is TGTGTCAGCAGCCACCCCGGGAGCGATCAGCCCCAGCATTTT. It translates to CVSSHPGSDQPQHF.

The chain has TRBV9 and TRBJ2-7; possible D gene TRBD2, 6 bases. The length of the CDR3 is 14 residues. Trimming left V 0 bases short and J 6 bases short, with 13 bases between. Germline CDR1 is SGDLS and CDR2 is YYNGEE. The CDR3 nucleotides are TGTGCCAGCAGCGTAGGGGGTGGGGGAGGCGAGCAGTACTTC. This codes for CASSVGGGGGEQYF. The entire variable domain, with the rest obtained from reference TRBV9 and TRBJ2-7, is as follows: DSGVTQTPKHLITATGQRVTLRCSPRSGDLSVYWYQQSLDQGLQFLIQYYNGEERAKGNILERFSAQQFPDLHSELNLSSLELGDSALYFCASSVGGGGGEQYFGPGTRLTVT.

The CDR3 is CAGSSGEETQYF. CDR3 DNA sequence: TGTGCTGGTTCGAGTGGTGAAGAGACCCAGTACTTC. The chain is built from TRBV2 and TRBJ2-5, with D hard to call. Germline loops: CDR1 SNHLY, CDR2 FYNNEI. There are 12 residues in the CDR3.

In the case of this clonotype: The germline gene is not matched at one end of the junction; a read error may be the cause. The chain has TRBV2 and TRBJ1-6; maybe TRBD1 (6 bases). Germline V gene sequence: CDR1 SNHLY, CDR2 FYNNEI. The CDR3 covers 14 residues. The CDR3 protein is CAGSDVQGNSPLHF. CDR3 coding DNA: TGTGCCGGCAGTGACGTACAGGGAAATTCACCCCTCCACTTT.